The present entry profiles one TCR beta chain with its context. Germline CDR1 is SGHDN and CDR2 is FVKESK. This CDR3 region has 14 residues. J was trimmed by 8 bases and V by 1 base; bases with no gene match: 7. This sample stems from a study of blood T cell repertoires in COVID-19. Study-wide background: The United States, Italy and Spain supplied acute and convalescent COVID-19 samples.

Original processing methods: Nucleated cell number was recorded as an estimate derived from reference gene primer amplification. Measured with immunoSEQ multiplex PCR; TCRdb has only the in-frame clones, and not every one. The DNA gave D and trimming, while V, J and clone size come from that table. The table lists around 120,000 clones, over 80% of them singletons. Material: peripheral blood. This chain joins TRBV14 and TRBJ1-2; 7 bases are a match to TRBD1. This receptor was taken from a man aged 25 to 40 with acute or convalescent COVID-19. CDR3 sequence reads: CASSQARQGGGYTF. The CDR3 DNA reads TGTGCCAGCAGCCAAGCGCGACAGGGAGGAGGCTACACCTTC.